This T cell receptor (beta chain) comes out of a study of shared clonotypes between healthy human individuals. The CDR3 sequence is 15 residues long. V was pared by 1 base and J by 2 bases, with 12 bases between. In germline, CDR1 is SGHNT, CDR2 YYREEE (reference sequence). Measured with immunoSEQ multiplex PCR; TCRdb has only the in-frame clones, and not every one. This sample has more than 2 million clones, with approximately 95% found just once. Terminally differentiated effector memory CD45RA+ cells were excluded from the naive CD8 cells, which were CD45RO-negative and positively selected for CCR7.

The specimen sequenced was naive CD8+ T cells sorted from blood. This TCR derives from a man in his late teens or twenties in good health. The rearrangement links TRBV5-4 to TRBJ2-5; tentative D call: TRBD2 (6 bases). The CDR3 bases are TGTGCCAGCAGCTTGAAGGCAGCGGGTCAAGAGACCCAGTACTTC. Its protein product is CASSLKAAGQETQYF. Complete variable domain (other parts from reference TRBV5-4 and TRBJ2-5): ETGVTQSPTHLIKTRGQQVTLRCSSQSGHNTVSWYQQALGQGPQFIFQYYREEENGRGNFPPRFSGLQFPNYSSELNVNALELDDSALYLCASSLKAAGQETQYFGPGTRLLVL.